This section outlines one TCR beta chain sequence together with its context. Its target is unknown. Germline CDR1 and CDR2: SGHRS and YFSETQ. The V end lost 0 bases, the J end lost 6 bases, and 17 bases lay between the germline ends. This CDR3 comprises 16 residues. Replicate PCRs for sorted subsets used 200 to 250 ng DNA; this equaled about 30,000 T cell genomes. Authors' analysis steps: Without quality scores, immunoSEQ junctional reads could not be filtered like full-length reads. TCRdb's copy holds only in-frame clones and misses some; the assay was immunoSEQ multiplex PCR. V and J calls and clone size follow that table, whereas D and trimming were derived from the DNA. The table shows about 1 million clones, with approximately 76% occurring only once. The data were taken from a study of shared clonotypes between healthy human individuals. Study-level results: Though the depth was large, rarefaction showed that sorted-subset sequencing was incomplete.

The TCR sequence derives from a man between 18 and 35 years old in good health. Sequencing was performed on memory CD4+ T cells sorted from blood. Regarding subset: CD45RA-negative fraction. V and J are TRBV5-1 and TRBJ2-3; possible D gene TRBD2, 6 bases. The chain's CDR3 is CASSLEGIGGSDTQYF. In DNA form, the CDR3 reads TGCGCCAGCAGCTTGGAGGGCATCGGAGGGTCGGATACGCAGTATTTT.